Listed below are T cell receptor beta chains from one sample, sequenced in a study of identical twins. TCRdb redid the calling of the 5' RACE reads with MiXCR, one entry per CDR3 protein. The sample shows about 220,000 distinct CDR3 sequences, roughly 7.1% of them seen only once. The same sample was also studied in work on T cells expressing NK-cell markers.

The sample consisted of CD8+ T cells sorted from blood. Every receptor here comes from a woman under 30 in good health. Each CDR3 is given with its conserved first and last residue. D genes are given only for firm matches. Not all rows give a size; the values are once, few, many and, for expanded clones, a class.

CSASGEGTEAFF | TGCAGCGCCTCAGGGGAGGGCACTGAAGCTTTCTTT | - | many | TRBJ1-1 | TRBV29-1
CASSLGSVNSPLHF | TGTGCCAGCAGTTTAGGTTCAGTTAATTCACCCCTCCACTTT | - | few | TRBJ1-6 | TRBV12-3/TRBV12-4
CSAREEVVRQDHNEQFF | TGCAGTGCTAGAGAGGAAGTCGTACGACAGGATCACAATGAGCAGTTCTTC | - | many | TRBJ2-1 | TRBV20-1
CASSLVQSNSPLHF | TGTGCCAGCAGCTTAGTACAGAGTAATTCACCCCTCCACTTT | - | - | TRBJ1-6 | TRBV7-9
CASSSQDNEQFF | TGTGCCAGCAGCTCCCAAGACAATGAGCAGTTCTTC | - | once | TRBJ2-1 | TRBV9
CASSPGRQEAFF | TGTGCCAGCAGTCCTGGACGTCAGGAAGCTTTCTTT | - | few | TRBJ1-1 | TRBV27
CASSPSGRGTEKLFF | TGTGCCAGCAGCCCATCGGGCAGGGGGACTGAAAAACTGTTTTTT | TRBD1 | - | TRBJ1-4 | TRBV7-9
CASSGLADNEQFF | TGTGCCAGCAGTGGACTAGCGGACAATGAGCAGTTCTTC | TRBD2 | many | TRBJ2-1 | TRBV6-6
CASTTPRGIYGYTF | TGTGCCAGCACCACCCCCCGCGGCATCTATGGCTACACCTTC | - | few | TRBJ1-2 | TRBV7-9
CASSPFANYGYTF | TGCGCCAGCAGCCCTTTTGCTAACTATGGCTACACCTTC | - | many | TRBJ1-2 | TRBV5-1
CASSPGGPNTGELFF | TGTGCCAGCAGTCCAGGGGGCCCGAACACCGGGGAGCTGTTTTTT | TRBD1 | few | TRBJ2-2 | TRBV12-3/TRBV12-4
CASRLTVFATNEKLFF | TGCGCCAGCAGGTTGACAGTATTTGCAACTAATGAAAAACTGTTTTTT | - | few | TRBJ1-4 | TRBV5-1
CASSFVGGGRNEQFF | TGTGCCAGCAGTTTCGTCGGGGGTGGGAGGAATGAGCAGTTCTTC | - | many | TRBJ2-1 | TRBV12-3/TRBV12-4